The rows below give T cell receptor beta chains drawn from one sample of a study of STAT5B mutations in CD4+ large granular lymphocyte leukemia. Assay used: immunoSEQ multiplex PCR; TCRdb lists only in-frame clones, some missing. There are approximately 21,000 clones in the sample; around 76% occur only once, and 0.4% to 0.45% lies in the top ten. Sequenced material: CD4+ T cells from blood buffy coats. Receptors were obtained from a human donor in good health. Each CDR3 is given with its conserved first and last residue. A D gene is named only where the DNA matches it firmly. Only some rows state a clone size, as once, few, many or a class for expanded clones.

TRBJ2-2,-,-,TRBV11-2,TGTGCCAGCAGCTCGTCGCGGGGGCCTCAGAACACCGGGGAGCTGTTTTTT,CASSSSRGPQNTGELFF
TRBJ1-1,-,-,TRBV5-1,TGCGCCAGCAGCTTGTCGTCTAACTCCAACATGAACACTGAAGCTTTCTTT,CASSLSSNSNMNTEAFF
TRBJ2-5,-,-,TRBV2,TGTGCCAGCAGTGACGGCCGGATCCAAGAGACCCAGTACTTC,CASSDGRIQETQYF
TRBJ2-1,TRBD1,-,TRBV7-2,TGTGCCAGCAGCGCACGATCCGGGACAGGGGGCAATGAGCAGTTCTTC,CASSARSGTGGNEQFF
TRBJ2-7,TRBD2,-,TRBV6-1,TGTGCCAGCAACAAAGCGGGAGGGCCCTACGAGCAGTACTTC,CASNKAGGPYEQYF
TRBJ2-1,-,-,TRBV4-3,TGCGCCAGCAGCCTACAGGGGACTATGACCCCCTACAATGAGCAGTTCTTC,CASSLQGTMTPYNEQFF
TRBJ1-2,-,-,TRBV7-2,TGTGCCAGCAGCCTAATAGGGCCCTCTGACTATGGCTACACCTTC,CASSLIGPSDYGYTF
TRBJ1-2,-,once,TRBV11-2,TGTGCCAGCAACCGGGCCGGGTATGGCTACACCTTC,CASNRAGYGYTF
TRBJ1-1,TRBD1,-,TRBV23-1,TGCGCCAGCAGTAAGGGGGCGCACCGGCCCACTGAAGCTTTCTTT,CASSKGAHRPTEAFF
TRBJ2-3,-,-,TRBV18,TGTGCCAGCTCACCCATAGGGAGAACGAGTTTAACAGATACGCAGTATTTT,CASSPIGRTSLTDTQYF
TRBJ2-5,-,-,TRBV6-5,TGTGCCAGCAGCCGGAGCCGCATTGGGGAGACCCAGTACTTC,CASSRSRIGETQYF
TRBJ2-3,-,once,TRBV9,TGTGCCAGCAGCGTAGGGTTAACACCCGGGGATACGCAGTATTTT,CASSVGLTPGDTQYF
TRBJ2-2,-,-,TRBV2,TGTGCCAGCAGTAAGGATCGAGGCTCCGGGGAGCTGTTTTTT,CASSKDRGSGELFF
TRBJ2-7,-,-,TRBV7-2,TGTGCCAGCAGCTCCGGGACGGCCTCCTACGAGCAGTACTTC,CASSSGTASYEQYF
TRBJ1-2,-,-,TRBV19,TGTGCCAGTAGTACAACAGGGATGTCGCGTTCAAGTGGCTACACCTTC,CASSTTGMSRSSGYTF
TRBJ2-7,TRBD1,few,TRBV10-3,TGTGCCATCAAAGACAGGGTCTCCTACGAGCAGTACTTC,CAIKDRVSYEQYF
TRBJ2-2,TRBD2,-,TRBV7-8,TGTGCCAGCAGCCCGAGCGGGGGGGCCGTCGGGGAGCTGTTTTTT,CASSPSGGAVGELFF
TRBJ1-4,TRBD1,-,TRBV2,TGTGCCAGCAGTGTCAGGGGACAGGGCGAATCAACTAATGAAAAACTGTTTTTT,CASSVRGQGESTNEKLFF
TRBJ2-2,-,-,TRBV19,TGTGCCGCGCAGGGTGAGGCGACCGGGGAGCTGTTTTTT,CAAQGEATGELFF
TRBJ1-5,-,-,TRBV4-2,TGTGCCAGCAGCCAAGATGATTTTTCTGGGAGAGGCAATCAGCCCCAGCATTTT,CASSQDDFSGRGNQPQHF
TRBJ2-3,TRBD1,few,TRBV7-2,TGTGCCAGCAGCGACAGGGGGGTGGGTACGCAGTATTTT,CASSDRGVGTQYF
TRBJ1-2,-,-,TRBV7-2,TGTGCCAGCAGCTTACTACCGGGGGCTATAATGACTGGCTACACCTTC,CASSLLPGAIMTGYTF
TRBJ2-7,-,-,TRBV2,TGTGCCAGCAGTGAAGCTCTTCCGGGGGAGCAGTACTTC,CASSEALPGEQYF
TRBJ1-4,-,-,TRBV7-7,TGTGCCAGCAGCCTCCACAGGGCCCTTGCAACTAATGAAAAACTGTTTTTT,CASSLHRALATNEKLFF
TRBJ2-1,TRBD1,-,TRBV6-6,TGTGCCAGCAGGGCTACAGGGGACGGACAGTTCTTC,CASRATGDGQFF
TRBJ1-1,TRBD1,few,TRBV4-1,TGCGCCAGCAGCCAAACAGGGGAAAAAGCTTTCTTT,CASSQTGEKAFF
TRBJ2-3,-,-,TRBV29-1,TGCAGCGTTGACAGGGACCGGTTGCAGTATTTT,CSVDRDRLQYF
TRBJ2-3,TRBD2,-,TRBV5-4,TGTGCCAGCAGCTTGAGCGGGGGTACTTCAGATACGCAGTATTTT,CASSLSGGTSDTQYF
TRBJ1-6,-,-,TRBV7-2,TGTGCCAGCAGCACGCGCCCGGGGCAAGGCCCACATAATTCACCCCTCCACTTT,CASSTRPGQGPHNSPLHF
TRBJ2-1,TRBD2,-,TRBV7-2,TGTGCCAGCAGCCCGCGGACTAGCGGGGGAGGCAATGAGCAGTTCTTC,CASSPRTSGGGNEQFF
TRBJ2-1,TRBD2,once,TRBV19,TGTGCCAGTAGACCGGGGGGGAGGGGGTCCTACAATGAGCAGTTCTTC,CASRPGGRGSYNEQFF
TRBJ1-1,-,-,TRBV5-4,TGTGCCAGCAGCTCCCAATCACAGGGGAACACTGAAGCTTTCTTT,CASSSQSQGNTEAFF
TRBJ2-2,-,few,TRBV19,TGTGCCAGTAGTATATTGGCCGGGGAGCTGTTTTTT,CASSILAGELFF
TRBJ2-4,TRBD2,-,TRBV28,TGTGCCAGCAGTTCTCTAGCGGGAGGCATTGGGATTCAGTACTTC,CASSSLAGGIGIQYF
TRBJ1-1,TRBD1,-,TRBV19,TGTGCCAGTAGTTTTACCGGGACAGCTAACACTGAAGCTTTCTTT,CASSFTGTANTEAFF
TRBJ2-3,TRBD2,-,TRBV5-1,TGCGCCAGCAGCCCTACTATCCTAGCGGGGGTTCTAGGAGATACGCAGTATTTT,CASSPTILAGVLGDTQYF
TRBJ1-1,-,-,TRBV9,TGTGCCAGCAGCCCCAACCCCTCGAACACTGAAGCTTTCTTT,CASSPNPSNTEAFF
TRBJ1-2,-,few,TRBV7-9,TGTGCCAGCAGCCTTGCACAGGGTTGGGGCTACACCTTC,CASSLAQGWGYTF
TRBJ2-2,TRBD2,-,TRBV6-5,TGTGCCAGCAGTTACTCGACTAGCGGGAACACCGGGGAGCTGTTTTTT,CASSYSTSGNTGELFF
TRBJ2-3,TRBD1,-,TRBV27,TGTGCCAGCAGTTTAACGCCAGGGGGCGCGGGAGATACGCAGTATTTT,CASSLTPGGAGDTQYF
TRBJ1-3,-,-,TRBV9,TGTGCCAGCAGCGTAGATGGGGCCAGAACTGGAAACACCATATATTTT,CASSVDGARTGNTIYF
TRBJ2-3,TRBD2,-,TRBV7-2,TGTGCCAGCAGCTTAAAACCAAGTTCGGGGGGTTCCACAGATACGCAGTATTTT,CASSLKPSSGGSTDTQYF
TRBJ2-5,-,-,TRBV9,TGTGCCAGCAGCGGACCGGCGAGGGAAGAGACCCAGTACTTC,CASSGPAREETQYF
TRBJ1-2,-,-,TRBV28,TGTGCCAGCAGCCAAAGGGTCATGGGTGACTATGGCTACACCTTC,CASSQRVMGDYGYTF
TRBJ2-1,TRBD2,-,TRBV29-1,TGCAGCGTCACCCAACGGGTCGGGGGGGGCGGGGATGAGCAGTTCTTC,CSVTQRVGGGGDEQFF
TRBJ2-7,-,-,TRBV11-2,TGTGCCAGCAGCTTAATGTACGAGCAGTACTTC,CASSLMYEQYF
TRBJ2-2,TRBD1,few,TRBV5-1,TGCGCCAGCAGCGCAGACAGGGATACCGGGGAGCTGTTTTTT,CASSADRDTGELFF
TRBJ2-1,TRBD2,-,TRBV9,TGTGCCAGCAGCATACTAGCGGGAGGGCCACTTGCTGACAATGAGCAGTTCTTC,CASSILAGGPLADNEQFF
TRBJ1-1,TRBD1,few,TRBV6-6,TGTGCCAGCAGTTACAGGGGACAGGGACAAGCTTTCTTT,CASSYRGQGQAFF
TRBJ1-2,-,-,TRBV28,TGTGCCAGCAGTTTAGGAGGGTTGTATGGCTACACCTTC,CASSLGGLYGYTF
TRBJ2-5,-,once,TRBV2,TGTGCCAGCCTTGGAGGGAAAGAGACCCAGTACTTC,CASLGGKETQYF
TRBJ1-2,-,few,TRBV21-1,TGTGCCAGCAGCAATCTAACCCCTCACGGATCTAACTATGGCTACACCTTC,CASSNLTPHGSNYGYTF
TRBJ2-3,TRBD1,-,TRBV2,TGTGCCAGCAGTATACAGGGGCGCACAGATACGCAGTATTTT,CASSIQGRTDTQYF
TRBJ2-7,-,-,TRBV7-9,TGTGCCAGCGGTGACGGATCCTACGAGCAGTACTTC,CASGDGSYEQYF
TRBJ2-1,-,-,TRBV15,TGTGCCACCAGCAGAGTAGCGCCCCCCAGGAATGAGCAGTTCTTC,CATSRVAPPRNEQFF
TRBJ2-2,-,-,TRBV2,TGTGCCAGCAGTGTAACCGCGAACACCGGGGAGCTGTTTTTT,CASSVTANTGELFF
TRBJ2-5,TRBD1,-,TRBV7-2,TGTGCCAGCAGCCTGACAGGGGGCCAAGAGACCCAGTACTTC,CASSLTGGQETQYF
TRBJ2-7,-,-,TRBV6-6,TGTGCCAGCAGTTACTCAGTAACTCGCGAGCAGTACTTC,CASSYSVTREQYF
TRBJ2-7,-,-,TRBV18,TGTGCCAGCTCACCGCCGGCCTTAACCTACGAGCAGTACTTC,CASSPPALTYEQYF